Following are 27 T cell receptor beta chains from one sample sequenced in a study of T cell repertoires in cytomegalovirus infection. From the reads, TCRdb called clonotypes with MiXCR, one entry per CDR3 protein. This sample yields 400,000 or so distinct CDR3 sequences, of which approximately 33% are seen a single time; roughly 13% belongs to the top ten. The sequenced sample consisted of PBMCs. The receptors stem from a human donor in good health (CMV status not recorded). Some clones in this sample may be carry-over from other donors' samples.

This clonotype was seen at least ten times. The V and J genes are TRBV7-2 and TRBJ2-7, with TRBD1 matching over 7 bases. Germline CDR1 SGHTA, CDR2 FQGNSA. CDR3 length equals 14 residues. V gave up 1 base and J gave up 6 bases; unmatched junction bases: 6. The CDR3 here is CASSLGGTEGEQYF. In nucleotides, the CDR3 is TGTGCCAGCAGCTTAGGAGGGACAGAGGGCGAGCAGTACTTC.

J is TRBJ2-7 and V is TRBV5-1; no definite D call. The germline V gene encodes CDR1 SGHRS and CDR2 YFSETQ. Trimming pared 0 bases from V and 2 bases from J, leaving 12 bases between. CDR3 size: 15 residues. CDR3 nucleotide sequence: TGCGCCAGCAGCTTGGTAGGGTCAGGCACCTACGAGCAGTACTTC. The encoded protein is CASSLVGSGTYEQYF.

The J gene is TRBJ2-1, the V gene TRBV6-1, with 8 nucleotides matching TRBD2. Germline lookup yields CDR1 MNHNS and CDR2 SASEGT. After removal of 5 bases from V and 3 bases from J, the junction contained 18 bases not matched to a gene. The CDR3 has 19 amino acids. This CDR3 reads CASSQTLSLSGGLYNEQFF. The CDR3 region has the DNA TGTGCCAGCAGTCAAACTTTATCTTTGAGCGGGGGCCTCTACAATGAGCAGTTCTTC.

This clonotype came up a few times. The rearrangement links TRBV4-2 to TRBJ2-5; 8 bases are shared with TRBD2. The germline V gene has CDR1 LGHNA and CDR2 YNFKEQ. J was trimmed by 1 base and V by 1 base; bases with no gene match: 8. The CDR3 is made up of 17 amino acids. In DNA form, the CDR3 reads TGTGCCAGCAGCCAAGGGGTCAGCGGGGGCATCCAAGAGACCCAGTACTTC. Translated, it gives CASSQGVSGGIQETQYF.

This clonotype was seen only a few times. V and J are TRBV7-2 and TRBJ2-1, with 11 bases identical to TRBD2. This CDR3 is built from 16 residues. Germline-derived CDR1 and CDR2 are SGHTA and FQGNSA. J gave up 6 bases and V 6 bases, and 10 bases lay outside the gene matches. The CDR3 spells CASRPITSGGLNEQFF. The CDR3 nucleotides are TGTGCCAGCAGACCCATTACTAGCGGGGGTCTCAATGAGCAGTTCTTC.

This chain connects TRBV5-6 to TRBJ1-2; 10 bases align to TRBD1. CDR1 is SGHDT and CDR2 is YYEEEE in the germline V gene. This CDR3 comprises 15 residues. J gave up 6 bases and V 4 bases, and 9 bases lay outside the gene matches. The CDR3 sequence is CASSPGTGETNGYTF. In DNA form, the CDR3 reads TGTGCCAGCAGCCCAGGGACAGGGGAAACCAATGGCTACACCTTC. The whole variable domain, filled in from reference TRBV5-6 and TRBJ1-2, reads DAGVTQSPTHLIKTRGQQVTLRCSPKSGHDTVSWYQQALGQGPQFIFQYYEEEERQRGNFPDRFSGHQFPNYSSELNVNALLLGDSALYLCASSPGTGETNGYTFGSGTRLTVV.

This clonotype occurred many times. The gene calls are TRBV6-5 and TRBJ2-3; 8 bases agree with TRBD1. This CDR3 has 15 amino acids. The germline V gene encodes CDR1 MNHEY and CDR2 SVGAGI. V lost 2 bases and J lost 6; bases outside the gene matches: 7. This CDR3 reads CASSYTGQAIDTQYF. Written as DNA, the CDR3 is TGTGCCAGCAGTTACACGGGACAGGCCATCGATACGCAGTATTTT.

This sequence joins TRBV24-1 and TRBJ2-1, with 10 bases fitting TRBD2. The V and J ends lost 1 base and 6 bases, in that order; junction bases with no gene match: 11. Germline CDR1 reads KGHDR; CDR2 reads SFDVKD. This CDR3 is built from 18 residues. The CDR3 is CATSDFPSGGGLINEQFF. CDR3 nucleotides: TGTGCCACCAGTGATTTCCCCAGCGGGGGGGGATTAATCAATGAGCAGTTCTTC.

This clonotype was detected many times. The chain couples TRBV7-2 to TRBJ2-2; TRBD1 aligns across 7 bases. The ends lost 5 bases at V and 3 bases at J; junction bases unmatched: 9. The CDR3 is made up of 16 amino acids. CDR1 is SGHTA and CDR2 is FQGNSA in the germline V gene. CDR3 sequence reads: CASSRPQGRDTGELFF. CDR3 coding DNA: TGTGCCAGCAGCCGCCCACAGGGGCGGGACACCGGGGAGCTGTTTTTT.

As DNA, the CDR3 is TGTGCCAGCAGCTTGGCGGGGGGCCCCACCTACGAGCAGTACTTC. Translation gives CASSLAGGPTYEQYF. V is TRBV5-5 and J is TRBJ2-7; possibly TRBD2 for D (7 bases). Germline-derived CDR1 and CDR2 are SGHKS and YYEKEE (reference sequence). The V end lost 0 bases, the J end lost 2 bases, and 12 bases lay between the germline ends. The CDR3 consists of 15 residues. Variable domain in full (rest from reference TRBV5-5 and TRBJ2-7): DAGVTQSPTHLIKTRGQQVTLRCSPISGHKSVSWYQQVLGQGPQFIFQYYEKEERGRGNFPDRFSARQFPNYSSELNVNALLLGDSALYLCASSLAGGPTYEQYFGPGTRLTVT.

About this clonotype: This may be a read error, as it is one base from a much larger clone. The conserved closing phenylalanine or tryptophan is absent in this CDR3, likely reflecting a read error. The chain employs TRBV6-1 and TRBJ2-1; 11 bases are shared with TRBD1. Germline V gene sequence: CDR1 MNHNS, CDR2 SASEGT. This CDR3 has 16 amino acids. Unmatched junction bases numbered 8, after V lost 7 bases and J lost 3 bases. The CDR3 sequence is CASTRDRGRGYNEQFL. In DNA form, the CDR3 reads TGTGCCAGCACTAGGGACAGGGGGAGGGGCTACAATGAGCAGTTCTTA.

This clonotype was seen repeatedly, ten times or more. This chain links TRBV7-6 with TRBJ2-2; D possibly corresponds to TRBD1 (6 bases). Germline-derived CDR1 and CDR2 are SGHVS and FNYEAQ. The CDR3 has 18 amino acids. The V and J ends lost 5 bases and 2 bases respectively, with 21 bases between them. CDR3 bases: TGTGCCAGCAGCCCCACTCTACTCCCGACAGGAAACACCGGGGAGCTGTTTTTT. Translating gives CASSPTLLPTGNTGELFF.

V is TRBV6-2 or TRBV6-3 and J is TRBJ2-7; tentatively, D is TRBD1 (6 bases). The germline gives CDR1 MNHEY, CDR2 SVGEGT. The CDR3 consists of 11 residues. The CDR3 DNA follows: TGTGACATCGGACAGTTCTACGAGCAGTACTTC. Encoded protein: CDIGQFYEQYF.

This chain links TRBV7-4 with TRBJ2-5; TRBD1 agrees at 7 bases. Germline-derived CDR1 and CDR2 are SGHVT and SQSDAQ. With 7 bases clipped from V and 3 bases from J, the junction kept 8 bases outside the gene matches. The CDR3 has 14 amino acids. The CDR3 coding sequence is TGTGCCAGCAACCCAGGGACAGTCAAAGAGACCCAGTACTTC. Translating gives CASNPGTVKETQYF.

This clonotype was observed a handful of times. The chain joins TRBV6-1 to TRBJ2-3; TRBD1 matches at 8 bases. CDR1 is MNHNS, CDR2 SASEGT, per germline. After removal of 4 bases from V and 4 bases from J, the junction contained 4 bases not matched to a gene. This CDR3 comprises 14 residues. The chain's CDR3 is CASSARTGPDTQYF. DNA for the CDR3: TGTGCCAGCAGTGCTCGGACAGGGCCAGATACGCAGTATTTT.

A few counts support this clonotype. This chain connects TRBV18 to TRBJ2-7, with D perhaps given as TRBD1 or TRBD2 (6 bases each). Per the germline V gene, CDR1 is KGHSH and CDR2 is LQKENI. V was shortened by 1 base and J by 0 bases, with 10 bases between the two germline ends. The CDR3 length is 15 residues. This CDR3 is CASSPRGTSSYEQYF. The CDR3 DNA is TGTGCCAGCTCACCACGCGGGACAAGCTCCTACGAGCAGTACTTC.

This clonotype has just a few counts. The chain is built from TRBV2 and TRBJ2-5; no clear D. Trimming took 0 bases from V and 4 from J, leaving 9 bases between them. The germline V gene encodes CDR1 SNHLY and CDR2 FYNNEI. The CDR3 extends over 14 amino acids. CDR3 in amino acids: CASSEALRRETQYF. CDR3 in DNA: TGTGCCAGCAGTGAAGCGCTTCGCCGAGAGACCCAGTACTTC.

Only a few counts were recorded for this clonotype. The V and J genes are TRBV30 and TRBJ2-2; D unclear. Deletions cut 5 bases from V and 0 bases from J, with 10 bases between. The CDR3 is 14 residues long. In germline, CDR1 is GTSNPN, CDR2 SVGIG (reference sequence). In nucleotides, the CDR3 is TGTGCCTGGGACATTAGTTCGAACACCGGGGAGCTGTTTTTT. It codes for CAWDISSNTGELFF.

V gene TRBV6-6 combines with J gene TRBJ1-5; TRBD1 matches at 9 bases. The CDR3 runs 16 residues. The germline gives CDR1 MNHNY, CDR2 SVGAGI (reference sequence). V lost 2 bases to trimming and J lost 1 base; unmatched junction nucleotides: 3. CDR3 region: CASSYRDRGSNQPQHF. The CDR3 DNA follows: TGTGCCAGCAGTTACCGAGACAGGGGGAGCAATCAGCCCCAGCATTTT.

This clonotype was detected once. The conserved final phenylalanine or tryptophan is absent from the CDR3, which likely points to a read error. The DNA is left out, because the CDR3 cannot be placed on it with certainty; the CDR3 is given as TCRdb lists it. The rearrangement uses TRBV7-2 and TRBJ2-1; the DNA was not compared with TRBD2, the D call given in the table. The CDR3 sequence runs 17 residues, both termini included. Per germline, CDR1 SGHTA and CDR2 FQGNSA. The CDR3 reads CASSPILAGGLYNEQLL.

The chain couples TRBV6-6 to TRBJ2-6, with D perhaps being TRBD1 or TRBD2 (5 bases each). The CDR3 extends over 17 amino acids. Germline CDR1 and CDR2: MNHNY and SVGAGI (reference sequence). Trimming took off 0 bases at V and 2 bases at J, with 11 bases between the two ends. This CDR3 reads CASSYSILGAGANVLTF. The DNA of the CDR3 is TGTGCCAGCAGTTACTCGATATTGGGGGCTGGGGCCAACGTCCTGACTTTC.

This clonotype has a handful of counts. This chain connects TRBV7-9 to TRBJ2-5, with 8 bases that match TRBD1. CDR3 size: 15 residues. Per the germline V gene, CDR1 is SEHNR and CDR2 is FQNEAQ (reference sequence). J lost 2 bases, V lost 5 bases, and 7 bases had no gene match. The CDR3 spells CASSPGQVLQETQYF. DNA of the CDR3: TGTGCCAGCAGCCCGGGACAGGTCCTTCAAGAGACCCAGTACTTC.

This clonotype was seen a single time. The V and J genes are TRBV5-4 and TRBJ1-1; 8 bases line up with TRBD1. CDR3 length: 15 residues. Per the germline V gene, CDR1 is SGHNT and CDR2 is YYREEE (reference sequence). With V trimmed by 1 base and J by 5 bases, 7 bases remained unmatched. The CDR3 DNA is TGTGCCAGCAGCTTGTACAGGGGGTTGGTGACTGAAGCTTTCTTT. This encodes CASSLYRGLVTEAFF.

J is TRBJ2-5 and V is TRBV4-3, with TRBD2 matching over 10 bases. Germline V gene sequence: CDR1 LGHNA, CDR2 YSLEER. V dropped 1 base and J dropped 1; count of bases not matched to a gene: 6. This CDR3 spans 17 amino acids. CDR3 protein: CASSQAFASGGQETQYF. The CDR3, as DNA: TGCGCCAGCAGCCAAGCTTTCGCTAGCGGGGGCCAAGAGACCCAGTACTTC.

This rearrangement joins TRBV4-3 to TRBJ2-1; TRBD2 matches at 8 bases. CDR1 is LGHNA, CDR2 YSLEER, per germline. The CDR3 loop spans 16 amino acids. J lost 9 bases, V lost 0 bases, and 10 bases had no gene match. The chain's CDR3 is CASSQDRSGGYGEQFF. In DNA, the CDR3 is TGCGCCAGCAGCCAAGATAGGTCGGGGGGGTATGGTGAGCAGTTCTTC.

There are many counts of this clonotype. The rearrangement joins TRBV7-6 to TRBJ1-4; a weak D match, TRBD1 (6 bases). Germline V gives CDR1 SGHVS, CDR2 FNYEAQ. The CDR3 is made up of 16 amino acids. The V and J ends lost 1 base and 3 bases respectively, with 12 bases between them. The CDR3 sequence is CASSLVEQGSNEKLFF. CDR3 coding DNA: TGTGCCAGCAGCTTAGTTGAACAGGGATCTAATGAAAAACTGTTTTTT.

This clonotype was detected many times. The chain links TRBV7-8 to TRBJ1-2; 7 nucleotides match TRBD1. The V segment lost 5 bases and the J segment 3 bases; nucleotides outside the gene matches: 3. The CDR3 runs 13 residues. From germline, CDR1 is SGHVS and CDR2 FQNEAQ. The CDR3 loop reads CASSRGQDYGYTF. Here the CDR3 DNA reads TGTGCCAGCAGCCGAGGACAGGACTATGGCTACACCTTC.